This T cell receptor (beta chain) was recorded in a study of blood T cell repertoires in COVID-19. V dropped 0 bases and J dropped 0 bases, with 12 bases sitting between them. The CDR3 loop spans 16 amino acids. Germline loops: CDR1 GTSNPN, CDR2 SVGIG (reference sequence). In the authors' methods: Reference gene primer amplification yielded estimated nucleated cell counts. Produced via immunoSEQ multiplex PCR; TCRdb's table is partial and in-frame only. V, J and clone size are taken as reported in that table, and D and trimming were inferred from the DNA itself. The table has under 250,000 clones, 90% to 95% seen once. A Seattle source enrolled patients during active infection and followed them longitudinally.

The chain joins TRBV30 to TRBJ2-1; the D is unclear. The clonotype was recovered from a man in his fifties or sixties with COVID-19, enrolled during active disease. Sequences were obtained from peripheral blood. This CDR3 reads CAWSVRSASSYNEQFF. The CDR3 DNA reads as TGTGCCTGGAGTGTACGAAGCGCGAGCTCCTACAATGAGCAGTTCTTC.